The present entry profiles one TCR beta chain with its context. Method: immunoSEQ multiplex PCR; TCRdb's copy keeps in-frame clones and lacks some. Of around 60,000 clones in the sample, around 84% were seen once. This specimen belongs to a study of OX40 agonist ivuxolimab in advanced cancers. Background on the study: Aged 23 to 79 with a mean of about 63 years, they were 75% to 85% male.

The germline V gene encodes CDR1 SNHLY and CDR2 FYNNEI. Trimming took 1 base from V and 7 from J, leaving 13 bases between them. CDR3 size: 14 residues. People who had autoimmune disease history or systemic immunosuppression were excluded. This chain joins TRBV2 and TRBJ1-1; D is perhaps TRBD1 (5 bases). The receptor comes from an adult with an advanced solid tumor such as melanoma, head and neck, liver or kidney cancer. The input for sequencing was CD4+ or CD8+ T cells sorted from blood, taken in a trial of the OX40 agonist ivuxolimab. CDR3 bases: TGTGCCAGCAGTGAAGGGCAGGGCCGGGGTGAAGCTTTCTTT. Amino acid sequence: CASSEGQGRGEAFF.